Below, 23 T cell receptor beta chains from the same sample are listed, as sequenced in a study of monozygotic twins with inflammatory bowel disease. With the 5' RACE reads reprocessed, TCRdb shows one record per CDR3 protein and no DNA. The sample data list about 300,000 distinct CDR3 sequences. The sequenced sample consisted of blood. These receptors all come from a human donor with ulcerative colitis or Crohn's disease, or a healthy co-twin of an affected twin (not recorded which).

The V gene is TRBV4-3, the J gene TRBJ2-7. From germline, CDR1 is LGHNA and CDR2 YSLEER. This CDR3 is 15 amino acids long. Here the CDR3 reads CASSQVLAGTYEQYF.

The V gene is TRBV20-1, the J gene TRBJ1-5; lacking DNA, the TRBD1 call made by TCRdb goes unchecked. The CDR3 totals 17 residues. Germline V gene lookup returns CDR1 DFQATT and CDR2 SNEGSKA (reference sequence). CDR3 loop: CSARGGTGVQGNQPQHF.

This chain joins TRBV5-1 and TRBJ2-2. Germline V gene data show CDR1 as SGHRS and CDR2 as YFSETQ. This CDR3 region has 16 residues. The CDR3 here is CASSRTGLANTGELFF.

The chain employs TRBV11-2 and TRBJ2-1; TCRdb outputs TRBD1, but without DNA this stays unchecked. The CDR3 loop spans 16 amino acids. Germline V gene data show CDR1 as SGHAT and CDR2 as FQNNGV. The CDR3 sequence is CASSKTGTVGYNEQFF.

The chain uses TRBV18 and TRBJ1-4; TCRdb names TRBD1, which stays unverified in the absence of DNA. The CDR3 runs 14 residues. Germline CDR1 KGHSH, CDR2 LQKENI. CDR3 loop: CASSPGRTNEKLFF.

J is TRBJ2-1 and V is TRBV19. Germline V CDR1 and CDR2: LNHDA, SQIVND (reference sequence). This CDR3 contains 16 residues. This CDR3 reads CASSLTLGGAYNEQFF.

The V call is TRBV15, the J call TRBJ2-7; the D call from TCRdb, TRBD1, cannot be confirmed without DNA. This CDR3 has 13 amino acids. CDR1 is LNHNV, CDR2 YYDKDF, per germline (reference sequence). CDR3 protein: CATPPSHSYEQYF.

The chain has TRBV20-1 and TRBJ2-1; with no DNA, the TCRdb D assignment of TRBD2 cannot be verified. Germline V gene lookup returns CDR1 DFQATT and CDR2 SNEGSKA (reference sequence). This CDR3 has 12 amino acids. The CDR3 sequence is CSALADYNEQFF.

The chain carries TRBV21-1 and TRBJ2-1; TCRdb returns TRBD2, unconfirmable since there is no DNA. TRBV21-1 is described as a pseudogene. The CDR3 covers 16 residues. CDR3 sequence reads: CASSNSGRANNNEQFF.

The chain couples TRBV6-2 or TRBV6-3 to TRBJ2-6; checking the TCRdb D call of TRBD1 is not possible without DNA. The CDR3 spans 15 residues. CDR1 and CDR2 (germline): MNHEY, SVGEGT. The CDR3 reads CASSYGGAGANVLTF.

The chain recombines TRBV5-1 with TRBJ2-1; lacking DNA, the TRBD1 call made by TCRdb goes unchecked. Germline lookup yields CDR1 SGHRS and CDR2 YFSETQ. The CDR3 extends over 15 amino acids. CDR3 amino acids: CASSPGTDSYNEQFF.

The chain has TRBV24-1 and TRBJ1-5. CDR3 size: 13 residues. Germline V gene data show CDR1 as KGHDR and CDR2 as SFDVKD. CDR3 region: CATSDRYTQPQHF.

The CDR3 sequence is CASSQDFAGNYGYTF. The chain couples TRBV4-2 to TRBJ1-2. Germline loops: CDR1 LGHNA, CDR2 YNFKEQ. The CDR3 has 15 residues.

The chain couples TRBV7-2 to TRBJ2-3. CDR3 size: 15 residues. From germline, CDR1 is SGHTA and CDR2 FQGNSA. The CDR3 sequence is CASSLAGLAADTQYF. The full variable domain, rest sourced from reference TRBV7-2 and TRBJ2-3, is GAGVSQSPSNKVTEKGKDVELRCDPISGHTALYWYRQSLGQGLEFLIYFQGNSAPDKSGLPSDRFSAERTGGSVSTLTIQRTQQEDSAVYLCASSLAGLAADTQYFGPGTRLTVL.

The CDR3 region is CASRGDQSNTEAFF. The chain combines TRBV2 with TRBJ1-1; lacking DNA, the TRBD1 call made by TCRdb goes unchecked. The CDR3 totals 14 residues. Germline assignment: CDR1 SNHLY and CDR2 FYNNEI. The full variable domain, its missing parts supplied by reference TRBV2 and TRBJ1-1, is EPEVTQTPSHQVTQMGQEVILRCVPISNHLYFYWYRQILGQKVEFLVSFYNNEISEKSEIFDDQFSVERPDGSNFTLKIRSTKLEDSAMYFCASRGDQSNTEAFFGQGTRLTVV.

The chain joins TRBV20-1 to TRBJ2-1. CDR1 is DFQATT, CDR2 SNEGSKA, per germline (reference sequence). The CDR3 spans 14 residues. CDR3: CSARVSIGYNEQFF.

The gene calls are TRBV5-5 and TRBJ1-4; with no DNA, the TCRdb D assignment of TRBD1 cannot be verified. Germline CDR1 SGHKS, CDR2 YYEKEE (reference sequence). This CDR3 is 15 amino acids long. CDR3 protein: CASSNPGTVDEKLFF. Drawing the rest from reference TRBV5-5 and TRBJ1-4, the complete variable domain is DAGVTQSPTHLIKTRGQQVTLRCSPISGHKSVSWYQQVLGQGPQFIFQYYEKEERGRGNFPDRFSARQFPNYSSELNVNALLLGDSALYLCASSNPGTVDEKLFFGSGTQLSVL.

This chain's CDR3 is CASSFDTQGNTEAFF. This chain connects TRBV5-5 to TRBJ1-1; the TCRdb D gene call, TRBD1, has no DNA to confirm it. This CDR3 spans 15 amino acids. Germline V gives CDR1 SGHKS, CDR2 YYEKEE (reference sequence). Full variable domain (remainder filled in from reference TRBV5-5 and TRBJ1-1): DAGVTQSPTHLIKTRGQQVTLRCSPISGHKSVSWYQQVLGQGPQFIFQYYEKEERGRGNFPDRFSARQFPNYSSELNVNALLLGDSALYLCASSFDTQGNTEAFFGQGTRLTVV.

This chain uses TRBV9 with TRBJ2-7; TCRdb calls TRBD1, which cannot be checked without DNA. CDR1 SGDLS and CDR2 YYNGEE come from the germline V gene. The CDR3 runs 16 residues. This CDR3 is CASSLGLWDDSYEQYF. The full variable domain, completed using reference TRBV9 and TRBJ2-7, is DSGVTQTPKHLITATGQRVTLRCSPRSGDLSVYWYQQSLDQGLQFLIQYYNGEERAKGNILERFSAQQFPDLHSELNLSSLELGDSALYFCASSLGLWDDSYEQYFGPGTRLTVT.

The chain is built from TRBV7-2 and TRBJ1-2. The germline V gene has CDR1 SGHTA and CDR2 FQGNSA. There are 17 residues in the CDR3. The CDR3 loop is CASSLQGRGARDYGYTF.

This rearrangement joins TRBV29-1 to TRBJ2-1. CDR1 and CDR2 from the germline V gene are SQVTM and ANQGSEA. The CDR3 runs to 11 residues. CDR3 residues: CSSTDYNEQFF.

The V and J genes are TRBV7-8 and TRBJ2-1; the TCRdb D gene call, TRBD1, has no DNA to confirm it. Looked up from germline, CDR1 is SGHVS and CDR2 is FQNEAQ. The CDR3 length is 15 residues. This chain's CDR3 is CASSSSGTGFNEQFF.

This chain uses TRBV21-1 with TRBJ1-5. TRBV21-1 is a known pseudogene. The CDR3 has 19 residues. CDR3 loop: CASSKSNRDQIMGNQPQHF.